The clone carrying this T cell receptor beta chain has only a few counts. Its antigen is still unknown. The data were obtained in a study of cytomegalovirus exposure and HLA in healthy donors. On the study more broadly: Genotyping showed around 80% of approximately 430 donors falling in the Caucasian-associated ancestry cluster. Regarding the study as a whole: The classifier reportedly diagnosed cytomegalovirus status with high specificity and sensitivity.

The germline gives CDR1 MGHDK, CDR2 SYGVNS. The CDR3 covers 13 residues. V was pared by 1 base and J by 5 bases, with 7 bases between. Both 60 Vbeta primers and 13 Jbeta primers went into the PCR. Libraries were prepared by immunoSEQ multiplex PCR; TCRdb keeps only in-frame clonotypes and omits some of them. The sample consists of 65,000 to 75,000 clones, 70% to 80% of them appearing once. The clonotype originates from a man in his fifties or sixties in good health and CMV-seronegative. Material for sequencing was PBMCs. The rearrangement links TRBV25-1 to TRBJ2-3, with D unresolved. CDR3 amino acids: CASSEFGQDTQYF. The CDR3 region has the DNA TGTGCCAGCAGTGAATTTGGGCAAGATACGCAGTATTTT.